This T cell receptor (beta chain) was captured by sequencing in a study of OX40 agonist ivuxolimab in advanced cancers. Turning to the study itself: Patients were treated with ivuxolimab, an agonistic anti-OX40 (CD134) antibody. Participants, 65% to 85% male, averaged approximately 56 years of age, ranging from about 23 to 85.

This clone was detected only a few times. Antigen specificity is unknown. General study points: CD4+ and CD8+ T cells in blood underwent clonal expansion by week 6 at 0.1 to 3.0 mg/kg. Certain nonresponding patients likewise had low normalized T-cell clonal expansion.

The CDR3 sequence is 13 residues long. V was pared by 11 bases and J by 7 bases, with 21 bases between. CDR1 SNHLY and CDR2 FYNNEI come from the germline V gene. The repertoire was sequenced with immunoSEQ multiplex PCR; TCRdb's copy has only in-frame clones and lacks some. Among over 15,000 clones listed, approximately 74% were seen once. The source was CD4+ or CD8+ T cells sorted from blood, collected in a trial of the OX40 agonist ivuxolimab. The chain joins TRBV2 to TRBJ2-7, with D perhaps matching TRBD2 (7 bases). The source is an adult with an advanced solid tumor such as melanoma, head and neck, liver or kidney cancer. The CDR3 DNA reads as TGTGCCTCCAATAGGGGGGGGGCTTTGGAGCAGTACTTC. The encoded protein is CASNRGGALEQYF.